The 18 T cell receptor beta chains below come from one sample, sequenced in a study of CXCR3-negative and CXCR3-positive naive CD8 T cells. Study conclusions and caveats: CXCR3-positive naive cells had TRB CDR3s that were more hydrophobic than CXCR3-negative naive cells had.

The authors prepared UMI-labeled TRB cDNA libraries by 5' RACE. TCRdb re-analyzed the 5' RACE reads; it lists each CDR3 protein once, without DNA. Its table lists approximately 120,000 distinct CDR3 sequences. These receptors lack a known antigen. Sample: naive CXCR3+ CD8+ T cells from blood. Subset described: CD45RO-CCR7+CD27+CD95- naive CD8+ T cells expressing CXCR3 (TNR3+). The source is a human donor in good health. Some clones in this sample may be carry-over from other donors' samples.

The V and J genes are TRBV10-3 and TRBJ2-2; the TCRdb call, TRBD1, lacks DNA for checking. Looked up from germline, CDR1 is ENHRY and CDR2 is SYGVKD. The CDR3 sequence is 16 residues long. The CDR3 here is CAISIGGHPNTGELFF.

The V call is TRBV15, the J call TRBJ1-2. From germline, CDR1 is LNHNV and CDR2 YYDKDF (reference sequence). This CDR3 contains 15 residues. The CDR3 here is CATSRDLGLGYGYTF.

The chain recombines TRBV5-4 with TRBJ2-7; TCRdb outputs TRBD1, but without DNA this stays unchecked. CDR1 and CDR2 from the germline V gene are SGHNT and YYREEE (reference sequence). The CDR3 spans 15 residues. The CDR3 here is CASSAGQGATYEQYF.

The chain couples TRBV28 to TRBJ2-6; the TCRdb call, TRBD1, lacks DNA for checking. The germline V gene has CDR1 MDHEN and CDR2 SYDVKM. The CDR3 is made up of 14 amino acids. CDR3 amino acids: CASSIRTGSGVLTF.

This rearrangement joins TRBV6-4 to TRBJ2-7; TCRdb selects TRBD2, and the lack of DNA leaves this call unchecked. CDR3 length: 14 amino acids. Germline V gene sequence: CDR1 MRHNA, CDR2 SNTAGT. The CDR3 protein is CASTYRGRAYEQYF.

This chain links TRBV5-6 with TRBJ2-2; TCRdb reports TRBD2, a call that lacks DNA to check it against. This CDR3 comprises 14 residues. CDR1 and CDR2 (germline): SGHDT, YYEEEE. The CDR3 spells CASSLSAGGGELFF.

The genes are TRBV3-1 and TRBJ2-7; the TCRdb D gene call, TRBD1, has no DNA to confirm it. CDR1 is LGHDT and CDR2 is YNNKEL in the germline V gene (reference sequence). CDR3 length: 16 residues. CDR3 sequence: CASSHDRQGTSYEQYF.

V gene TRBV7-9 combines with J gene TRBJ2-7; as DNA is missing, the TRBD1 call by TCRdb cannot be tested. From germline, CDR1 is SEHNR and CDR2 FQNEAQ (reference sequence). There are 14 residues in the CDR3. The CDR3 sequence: CASAIATDSYEQYF.

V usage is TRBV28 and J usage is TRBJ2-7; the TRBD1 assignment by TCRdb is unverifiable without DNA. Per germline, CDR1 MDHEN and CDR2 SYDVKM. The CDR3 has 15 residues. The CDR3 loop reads CASSFESGTGDEQYF.

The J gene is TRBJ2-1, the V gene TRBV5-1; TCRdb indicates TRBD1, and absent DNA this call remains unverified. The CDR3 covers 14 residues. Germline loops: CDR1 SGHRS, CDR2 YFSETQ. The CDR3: CASSGGTGGNEQFF.

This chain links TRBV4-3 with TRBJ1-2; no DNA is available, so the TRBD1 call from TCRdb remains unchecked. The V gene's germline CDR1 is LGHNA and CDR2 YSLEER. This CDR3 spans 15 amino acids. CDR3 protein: CASSQVEGANYGYTF.

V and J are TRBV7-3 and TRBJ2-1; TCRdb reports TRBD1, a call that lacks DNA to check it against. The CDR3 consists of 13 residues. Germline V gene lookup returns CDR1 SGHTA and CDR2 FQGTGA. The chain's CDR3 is CASSSRAYNEQFF.

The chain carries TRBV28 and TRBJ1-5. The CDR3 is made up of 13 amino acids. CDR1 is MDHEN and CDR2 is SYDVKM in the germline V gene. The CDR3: CASSLSRGQPQHF.

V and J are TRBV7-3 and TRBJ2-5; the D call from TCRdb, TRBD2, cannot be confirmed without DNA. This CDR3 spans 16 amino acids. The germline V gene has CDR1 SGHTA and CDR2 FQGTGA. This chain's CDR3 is CASSLTSGRASETQYF.

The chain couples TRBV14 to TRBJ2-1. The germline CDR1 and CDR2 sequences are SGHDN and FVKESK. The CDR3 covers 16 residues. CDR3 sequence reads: CASSQGDGSAYNEQFF.

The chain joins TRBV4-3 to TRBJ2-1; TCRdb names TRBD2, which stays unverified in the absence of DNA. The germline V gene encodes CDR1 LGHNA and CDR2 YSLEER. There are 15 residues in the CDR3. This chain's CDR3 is CASSPGLSSYNEQFF.

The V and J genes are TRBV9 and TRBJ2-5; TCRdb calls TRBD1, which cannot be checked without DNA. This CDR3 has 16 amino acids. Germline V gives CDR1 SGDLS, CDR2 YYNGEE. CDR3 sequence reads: CASSVEDRGLDETQYF.

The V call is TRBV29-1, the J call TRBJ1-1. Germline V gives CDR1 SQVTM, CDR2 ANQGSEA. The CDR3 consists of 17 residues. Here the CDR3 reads CSVELGRGQGSNTEAFF. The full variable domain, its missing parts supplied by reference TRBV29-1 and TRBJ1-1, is SAVISQKPSRDICQRGTSLTIQCQVDSQVTMMFWYRQQPGQSLTLIATANQGSEATYESGFVIDKFPISRPNLTFSTLTVSNMSPEDSSIYLCSVELGRGQGSNTEAFFGQGTRLTVV.